One and the same sample provided the 27 T cell receptor beta chains below, sequenced in a study of blood T cell repertoires in COVID-19. Assay: immunoSEQ multiplex PCR; the TCRdb copy retains only in-frame clones and omits some. Altogether 250,000 or so clones are present, about 87% being singletons, with the ten largest covering approximately 5.1%. Sequenced: peripheral blood. The receptors stem from a woman aged 55-70 years with COVID-19, enrolled during active disease.

This sequence joins TRBV12-2 and TRBJ2-7; the table's D gene call, TRBD2, was not cross checked with the DNA. TRBV12-2 has pseudogene status. The CDR3 sequence is 12 residues long. The CDR3 DNA sequence: TGTGCAAGTCGCTTAGTCTCTATGGAGCAGTACTTC. Translation gives CASRLVSMEQYF.

This chain joins TRBV14 and TRBJ1-2; D perhaps matches TRBD1 (5 bases). The CDR3 is 13 amino acids. V shed 5 bases and J shed 5 bases, with 12 bases lying between them. In germline, CDR1 is SGHDN, CDR2 FVKESK. CDR3 nucleotides: TGTGCCAGCAGCTTCCAGGGTGGTTATGGCTACACCTTC. Translated: CASSFQGGYGYTF.

In its sample, this clone was seen a few times. The chain is built from TRBV5-6 and TRBJ1-2, with no clear D. Germline V CDR1 and CDR2: SGHDT, YYEEEE. The CDR3 is 13 amino acids. V lost 4 bases to trimming and J lost 2 bases, with 9 bases between them. CDR3 DNA sequence: TGTGCCAGCAGCACTACACCGAACTATGGCTACACCTTC. Amino acid sequence: CASSTTPNYGYTF.

V gene TRBV23-1 combines with J gene TRBJ2-1; weak D call: TRBD2 (5 bases). TRBV23-1 counts as an open reading frame of uncertain function. The CDR3 runs 15 residues. With 6 bases removed from V and 8 bases from J, the gap between germline ends came to 20 bases. CDR3 residues: CASRNTRRANDEQFF. The CDR3, as DNA: TGCGCCAGCAGAAACACTAGGCGGGCCAACGATGAGCAGTTCTTC.

The chain couples TRBV11-2 to TRBJ1-1; D uncertain. The CDR3 covers 15 residues. Germline V gene data show CDR1 as SGHAT and CDR2 as FQNNGV. Trimming cost V 1 base and J 4 bases, with 13 bases left between them. CDR3 protein: CASSLGARERTEAFF. The CDR3 DNA reads as TGTGCCAGCAGCTTAGGGGCGAGGGAGCGCACTGAAGCTTTCTTT.

CDR3 protein: CASSPPGTEIAKNIQYF. The CDR3 bases are TGTGCCAGCAGTCCCCCCGGGACAGAAATAGCCAAAAACATTCAGTACTTC. The genes are TRBV28 and TRBJ2-4; TRBD1 matches at 7 bases. This CDR3 region has 17 residues. The junction had 10 bases not matched to a gene; V was cut back by 5 bases and J by 0 bases. CDR1 is MDHEN, CDR2 SYDVKM, per germline.

This clone is a singleton in its sample. The J gene is TRBJ2-1, the V gene TRBV4-1, with D unresolved. V was clipped by 4 bases and J by 0 bases, with 10 bases between them. The CDR3 extends over 15 amino acids. From germline, CDR1 is MGHRA and CDR2 YSYEKL. The CDR3 region is CASSRSPSSYNEQFF. In nucleotides, the CDR3 is TGCGCCAGCAGCCGAAGCCCGAGCTCCTACAATGAGCAGTTCTTC.

The chain recombines TRBV5-1 with TRBJ2-2, with D unclear. From germline, CDR1 is SGHRS and CDR2 YFSETQ. The germline V and J ends were trimmed by 1 base and 5 bases, with 12 bases remaining between them. This CDR3 is 15 amino acids long. CDR3 sequence reads: CASSLIRSGTGELFF. Written as DNA, the CDR3 is TGCGCCAGCAGCTTGATTAGGAGTGGGACCGGGGAGCTGTTTTTT.

The chain has TRBV13 and TRBJ2-1, with 8 bases identical to TRBD1. Germline assignment: CDR1 PRHDT and CDR2 FYEKMQ (reference sequence). Trimming removed 1 base from V and 8 bases from J; junction bases left unmatched: 10. The CDR3 length is 16 residues. The CDR3 sequence: CASSLAGQGASDEQFF. Here the CDR3 DNA reads TGTGCCAGCAGCTTAGCAGGGCAGGGGGCATCGGATGAGCAGTTCTTC.

The V and J genes are TRBV10-3 and TRBJ1-2; 8 nucleotides agree with TRBD1. Germline CDR1 and CDR2: ENHRY and SYGVKD. The CDR3 has 15 amino acids. Germline trimming cut 5 bases from V and 4 bases from J; bases unmatched to any gene: 9. CDR3 loop: CAISPSGTGGYGYTF. CDR3 nucleotide sequence: TGTGCCATCAGTCCCTCCGGGACAGGAGGCTATGGCTACACCTTC.

The V and J genes are TRBV27 and TRBJ1-5, with TRBD1 as a possible D gene (6 bases). CDR3 size: 16 residues. Trimming cost V 6 bases and J 2 bases, with 17 bases left between them. Germline V gene sequence: CDR1 MNHEY, CDR2 SMNVEV (reference sequence). This CDR3 reads CASRPQGRGGNQPQHF. CDR3 nucleotide sequence: TGTGCCAGCAGACCTCAGGGGAGAGGTGGCAATCAGCCCCAGCATTTT.

This clone was counted a single time. This rearrangement joins TRBV12-3 or TRBV12-4 to TRBJ1-3; tentatively, D is TRBD1 (6 bases). V dropped 3 bases and J dropped 5 bases, with 8 bases sitting between them. The CDR3 runs to 13 residues. CDR3 loop: CASSLTGRNTIYF. CDR3 in DNA: TGTGCCAGCAGTTTGACAGGTAGAAACACCATATATTTT.

The rearrangement uses TRBV4-2 and TRBJ1-2; D is undetermined. CDR1 and CDR2 (germline): LGHNA, YNFKEQ. Trimming left V 0 bases short and J 0 bases short, with 8 bases between. The length of the CDR3 is 15 residues. The CDR3 region is CASSQDESANYGYTF. CDR3 bases: TGTGCCAGCAGCCAAGACGAATCAGCTAACTATGGCTACACCTTC.

The chain carries TRBV28 and TRBJ2-1, with D possibly being TRBD1 (5 bases). Germline CDR1 reads MDHEN; CDR2 reads SYDVKM. V lost 2 bases to trimming and J lost 2 bases, with 13 bases between them. The CDR3 is 16 amino acids. CDR3: CASSLGAGHPYNEQFF. The CDR3 DNA reads as TGTGCCAGCAGTTTAGGGGCCGGACACCCCTACAATGAGCAGTTCTTC.

The chain has TRBV28 and TRBJ1-5; the match to TRBD1 covers 8 bases. The CDR3 consists of 15 residues. The V and J ends lost 6 bases and 7 bases, in that order; junction bases with no gene match: 11. The germline gives CDR1 MDHEN, CDR2 SYDVKM. CDR3 nucleotide sequence: TGTGCCAGCAGCCAAACTGGACAGGGCGGGCAGCCCCAGCATTTT. Translated: CASSQTGQGGQPQHF.

The rearrangement joins TRBV5-1 to TRBJ2-1; 8 nucleotides agree with TRBD2. The V gene's germline CDR1 is SGHRS and CDR2 YFSETQ. V lost 4 bases and J lost 8; bases outside the gene matches: 14. This CDR3 spans 16 amino acids. The CDR3 DNA reads as TGCGCCAGCAGCCCTCCGGGAGGGGCACCGCTTTATGAGCAGTTCTTC. This codes for CASSPPGGAPLYEQFF.

The chain links TRBV11-2 to TRBJ1-3; D is possibly TRBD1 (6 bases). Trimming pared 5 bases from V and 8 bases from J, leaving 10 bases between. CDR3 length: 12 amino acids. Germline V gene data show CDR1 as SGHAT and CDR2 as FQNNGV. CDR3 sequence (DNA): TGTGCCAGCAGCATAGGGGGGGACACCATATATTTT. It translates to CASSIGGDTIYF.

This clone showed up just once. This chain links TRBV14 with TRBJ2-3, with TRBD1 matching over 7 bases. V shed 4 bases and J 4 bases; nucleotides not matched to a gene: 14. Germline-derived CDR1 and CDR2 are SGHDN and FVKESK. The CDR3 totals 17 residues. CDR3: CASSPKRPDRPADTQYF. CDR3 bases: TGTGCCAGCAGCCCCAAAAGACCGGACAGGCCAGCAGATACGCAGTATTTT.

The rearrangement uses TRBV29-1 and TRBJ1-2; D remains unclear. In germline, CDR1 is SQVTM, CDR2 ANQGSEA. The CDR3 is made up of 14 amino acids. V lost 0 bases and J 6 bases, leaving 14 bases between the germline ends. The CDR3: CSVEDLGRINGYTF. DNA of the CDR3: TGCAGCGTTGAAGATCTTGGCAGAATTAATGGCTACACCTTC.

In this sample, this clone turned up a few times. The V gene is TRBV4-1, the J gene TRBJ2-2; 7 nucleotides match TRBD2. In germline, CDR1 is MGHRA, CDR2 YSYEKL. The CDR3 consists of 16 residues. J gave up 2 bases and V 0 bases, and 3 bases lay outside the gene matches. The CDR3 bases are TGCGCCAGCAGCCAAGACCGACTAGCTAACACCGGGGAGCTGTTTTTT. Protein product: CASSQDRLANTGELFF.

Here the CDR3 reads CASSVGPEGTEAFF. CDR3 nucleotides: TGTGCCAGCAGCGTAGGGCCGGAGGGCACTGAAGCTTTCTTT. The chain uses TRBV9 and TRBJ1-1, with unresolved D. The CDR3 totals 14 residues. The germline CDR1 and CDR2 sequences are SGDLS and YYNGEE. The germline V and J ends were trimmed by 0 bases and 4 bases, with 10 bases remaining between them.

This clone occurred once. The chain is built from TRBV5-1 and TRBJ1-1, with TRBD1 matching over 8 bases. Per germline, CDR1 SGHRS and CDR2 YFSETQ. The CDR3 consists of 13 residues. V was pared by 4 bases and J by 6 bases, with 5 bases of the junction left unmatched. CDR3 loop: CASSIGQGPEAFF. CDR3 nucleotides: TGCGCCAGCAGCATAGGACAGGGCCCTGAAGCTTTCTTT.

This chain uses TRBV7-2 with TRBJ1-2; 8 positions match TRBD1. The CDR3 sequence is 15 residues long. V lost 5 bases and J lost 5; bases outside the gene matches: 10. Germline V lookup: CDR1 SGHTA, CDR2 FQGNSA. As DNA, the CDR3 is TGTGCCAGCAGCCTGATCCTGACAGGGGTGTATGGCTACACCTTC. Protein sequence: CASSLILTGVYGYTF. Filled out from reference TRBV7-2 and TRBJ1-2, the complete variable domain reads GAGVSQSPSNKVTEKGKDVELRCDPISGHTALYWYRQSLGQGLEFLIYFQGNSAPDKSGLPSDRFSAERTGGSVSTLTIQRTQQEDSAVYLCASSLILTGVYGYTFGSGTRLTVV.

This chain links TRBV4-2 with TRBJ2-3; 7 nucleotides match TRBD2. Losses at the gene ends were 1 base for V and 2 bases for J; bases not matched to a gene: 18. In germline, CDR1 is LGHNA, CDR2 YNFKEQ. The CDR3 loop spans 20 amino acids. The DNA of the CDR3 is TGTGCCAGCAGCCAAGGTCATTTCGGACTAGGAACCGATTACACAGATACGCAGTATTTT. The encoded protein is CASSQGHFGLGTDYTDTQYF.

Written as DNA, the CDR3 is TGTGCCAGCAGCTTAAACGGGGAGCCTTACAATGAGCAGTTCTTC. This translates into CASSLNGEPYNEQFF. The chain joins TRBV7-3 to TRBJ2-1; a weak D match, TRBD2 (5 bases). Germline-derived CDR1 and CDR2 are SGHTA and FQGTGA. V was shortened by 1 base and J by 4 bases, with 11 bases between the two germline ends. The CDR3 length is 15 residues.

The chain links TRBV19 to TRBJ2-2, with 14 bases identical to TRBD2. This CDR3 spans 16 amino acids. The germline V gene has CDR1 LNHDA and CDR2 SQIVND (reference sequence). The V and J ends lost 4 bases and 4 bases, in that order; junction bases with no gene match: 2. The CDR3 here is CASSRLAGGTTGELFF. DNA of the CDR3: TGTGCCAGTAGTAGACTAGCGGGAGGGACCACCGGGGAGCTGTTTTTT.

The V call is TRBV12-3 or TRBV12-4, the J call TRBJ2-3; D not certain. The CDR3 is 12 residues long. V lost 6 bases to trimming and J lost 7 bases, with 11 bases between them. CDR3 bases: TGTGCCAGCAGCCCGAGTGTACATACGCAGTATTTT. It yields the protein CASSPSVHTQYF.